This T cell receptor (beta chain) was profiled in a study of cytomegalovirus exposure and HLA in healthy donors. Study conclusions and caveats: Among TCR beta chains, those listed as cytomegalovirus-associated numbered around 160. It was reported that the classifier diagnosed cytomegalovirus status with high specificity and sensitivity in both the original and validation cohorts.

About this clone itself: The antigen is not known.

The germline gives CDR1 SNHLY, CDR2 FYNNEI. The CDR3 spans 17 residues. V was trimmed by 4 bases and J by 0 bases, leaving 15 bases between them. Data came from immunoSEQ multiplex PCR; TCRdb stores just in-frame clones and leaves some out. The data contain about 110,000 clones, 88% of them singletons. The donors were members of the validation cohort comprising over 100 subjects, separate from the roughly 650-subject first cohort. The rearrangement joins TRBV2 to TRBJ1-4; D might be TRBD1 (6 bases). The clonotype comes from a woman younger than 30 in good health and CMV-seropositive. The sequencing sample was made of PBMCs. The CDR3 DNA follows: TGTGCCAGCAGTGGGACAGTAGACTTTGCAACTAATGAAAAACTGTTTTTT. Its translation is CASSGTVDFATNEKLFF. Using reference TRBV2 and TRBJ1-4 for the parts outside the CDR3, the full variable domain is EPEVTQTPSHQVTQMGQEVILRCVPISNHLYFYWYRQILGQKVEFLVSFYNNEISEKSEIFDDQFSVERPDGSNFTLKIRSTKLEDSAMYFCASSGTVDFATNEKLFFGSGTQLSVL.